These 32 T cell receptor beta chains were sequenced from one sample in a study of blood T cell repertoires in COVID-19. The data were produced by immunoSEQ multiplex PCR, yet TCRdb's version contains in-frame clones alone and is incomplete. Altogether 150,000 to 200,000 clones are present, about four fifths being singletons, with the ten largest covering 11% to 15%. The sequencing input was peripheral blood. These receptors were taken from a woman older than 75 with acute or convalescent COVID-19.

The CDR3 nucleotides read TGTGCCAGCAGATCCTACGGGACAGGGAGCGAGCAGTACTTC. Translation gives CASRSYGTGSEQYF. The V and J genes are TRBV28 and TRBJ2-7; 9 bases align to TRBD1. The CDR3 is 14 amino acids. Germline trimming cut 6 bases from V and 6 bases from J; bases unmatched to any gene: 9. The germline V gene encodes CDR1 MDHEN and CDR2 SYDVKM.

J is TRBJ2-5 and V is TRBV9; D possibly corresponds to TRBD1 (6 bases). The CDR3 length is 15 residues. V lost 0 bases to trimming and J lost 2 bases, with 11 bases between them. Per the germline V gene, CDR1 is SGDLS and CDR2 is YYNGEE. CDR3 residues: CASSVGAGVQETQYF. Here the CDR3 DNA reads TGTGCCAGCAGCGTAGGGGCAGGGGTGCAAGAGACCCAGTACTTC.

In this sample, this clone turned up once. The rearrangement links TRBV30 to TRBJ1-6; TRBD1 matches 7 bases. Germline loops: CDR1 GTSNPN, CDR2 SVGIG (reference sequence). With V trimmed by 0 bases and J by 8 bases, 10 bases remained unmatched. The CDR3 is made up of 16 amino acids. This CDR3 reads CAWSVRGPGQYSPLHF. DNA of the CDR3: TGTGCCTGGAGTGTCAGGGGACCGGGACAGTATTCACCCCTCCACTTT.

The chain carries TRBV20-1 and TRBJ2-1, with TRBD2 matching over 8 bases. CDR1 DFQATT and CDR2 SNEGSKA come from the germline V gene (reference sequence). The V and J ends lost 5 bases and 13 bases, in that order; junction bases with no gene match: 7. There are 11 residues in the CDR3. The CDR3 reads CSARLASVQFF. In nucleotides, the CDR3 is TGCAGTGCTCGACTAGCGTCTGTTCAGTTCTTC.

V gene TRBV7-3 combines with J gene TRBJ2-2; 7 positions agree with TRBD2. The CDR3 is 17 amino acids. The germline V gene encodes CDR1 SGHTA and CDR2 FQGTGA. V gave up 1 base and J gave up 6 bases; unmatched junction bases: 11. In nucleotides, the CDR3 is TGTGCCAGCAGCTTAAACGGGCTCGGGCTAGCGGCCGGGGAGCTGTTTTTT. Residues: CASSLNGLGLAAGELFF.

The chain employs TRBV18 and TRBJ2-1, with D perhaps matching TRBD2 (5 bases). Trimming pared 3 bases from V and 4 bases from J, leaving 13 bases between. This CDR3 spans 15 amino acids. Germline values: CDR1 KGHSH, CDR2 LQKENI. Here the CDR3 reads CASSPGSGEYNEQFF. CDR3 DNA sequence: TGTGCCAGCTCACCGGGCAGCGGTGAATACAATGAGCAGTTCTTC.

The V and J genes are TRBV5-1 and TRBJ1-1; 7 bases align to TRBD1. Per the germline V gene, CDR1 is SGHRS and CDR2 is YFSETQ. This CDR3 is built from 12 residues. V lost 0 bases and J lost 10; bases outside the gene matches: 3. The CDR3 DNA reads as TGCGCCAGCAGCTTGGGACAGGGTCGAGCTTTCTTT. Its protein product is CASSLGQGRAFF.

V is TRBV9 and J is TRBJ2-1; 11 bases match TRBD2. CDR1 and CDR2 (germline): SGDLS, YYNGEE. There are 15 residues in the CDR3. The V gene end was trimmed by 3 bases and the J gene end by 6 bases; junction bases not matched to a gene: 5. The DNA for the CDR3 is TGTGCCAGCAGCGGGGGACTAGCGGTTAGCAATGAGCAGTTCTTC. It translates to CASSGGLAVSNEQFF.

V and J are TRBV11-2 and TRBJ1-2; unclear D gene. The CDR3 length is 14 residues. Trimming pared 0 bases from V and 8 bases from J, leaving 13 bases between. The germline V gene has CDR1 SGHAT and CDR2 FQNNGV. The CDR3 here is CASSLDQDFRGYTF. CDR3 bases: TGTGCCAGCAGCTTAGATCAGGACTTTAGGGGCTACACCTTC.

The CDR3 region is CASSIDYLGTPTNEKLFF. The CDR3 DNA reads TGTGCCAGTAGTATAGACTATCTCGGGACACCTACTAATGAAAAACTGTTTTTT. This rearrangement joins TRBV19 to TRBJ1-4; possible D gene TRBD1, 6 bases. The CDR3 totals 18 residues. CDR1 LNHDA and CDR2 SQIVND come from the germline V gene (reference sequence). Trimming pared 0 bases from V and 2 bases from J, leaving 16 bases between. Full variable domain (rest looked up from reference TRBV19 and TRBJ1-4): DGGITQSPKYLFRKEGQNVTLSCEQNLNHDAMYWYRQDPGQGLRLIYYSQIVNDFQKGDIAEGYSVSREKKESFPLTVTSAQKNPTAFYLCASSIDYLGTPTNEKLFFGSGTQLSVL.

The chain couples TRBV28 to TRBJ2-6, with D maybe TRBD2 (5 bases). The ends were cut back, 1 base at V and 1 base at J, with 8 bases in the middle. The CDR3 consists of 16 residues. Germline V gene data show CDR1 as MDHEN and CDR2 as SYDVKM. CDR3 nucleotide sequence: TGTGCCAGCAGTTTATTATCGGGGTCTGGGGCCAACGTCCTGACTTTC. Its translation is CASSLLSGSGANVLTF.

This clone has only a few counts. The chain joins TRBV30 to TRBJ1-5; D perhaps matches TRBD1 (5 bases). Between the trimmed V and J ends, which lost 2 bases and 7 bases, there was a span of 15 bases. The CDR3 sequence is 14 residues long. Per the germline V gene, CDR1 is GTSNPN and CDR2 is SVGIG (reference sequence). CDR3 loop: CAWSLGRGEQPQHF. CDR3 DNA: TGTGCCTGGAGTCTTGGGAGGGGCGAACAGCCCCAGCATTTT.

CDR3 in DNA: TGTGCCAGCAGCCTTCGGGACAGGGTAATGAACACTGAAGCTTTCTTT. Translated: CASSLRDRVMNTEAFF. V gene TRBV7-8 combines with J gene TRBJ1-1, with 9 positions matching TRBD1. The ends lost 5 bases at V and 0 bases at J; junction bases unmatched: 7. Germline V lookup: CDR1 SGHVS, CDR2 FQNEAQ. This CDR3 contains 16 residues.

The gene calls are TRBV18 and TRBJ1-5; D remains ambiguous. The CDR3 length is 15 residues. Trimming shortened V by 3 bases and J by 5 bases, and 14 bases separated the two germline ends. Germline lookup yields CDR1 KGHSH and CDR2 LQKENI. CDR3: CASSPTANRDQPQHF. For the CDR3, the DNA is TGTGCCAGCTCACCGACGGCCAACAGAGATCAGCCCCAGCATTTT. Filled out from reference TRBV18 and TRBJ1-5, the complete variable domain reads NAGVMQNPRHLVRRRGQEARLRCSPMKGHSHVYWYRQLPEEGLKFMVYLQKENIIDESGMPKERFSAEFPKEGPSILRIQQVVRGDSAAYFCASSPTANRDQPQHFGDGTRLSIL.

The J gene is TRBJ1-1, the V gene TRBV30; D might be TRBD1 (5 bases). Trimming cost V 2 bases and J 7 bases, with 14 bases left between them. This CDR3 comprises 13 residues. Looked up from germline, CDR1 is GTSNPN and CDR2 is SVGIG (reference sequence). The CDR3 nucleotides are TGTGCCTGGAGTCGGTGGGGCTCGGGTGAAGCTTTCTTT. Translated: CAWSRWGSGEAFF.

This chain uses TRBV6-8 with TRBJ1-4; possibly TRBD1 for D (5 bases). The CDR3 spans 14 residues. V was shortened by 4 bases and J by 6 bases, with 12 bases between the two germline ends. Looked up from germline, CDR1 is MNHGY and CDR2 is SAAAGT. CDR3 protein: CASSSPGPYEKLFF. CDR3 nucleotides: TGTGCCAGCAGTTCCCCAGGGCCTTATGAAAAACTGTTTTTT.

V gene TRBV5-4 combines with J gene TRBJ1-2; TRBD1 agrees at 9 bases. Germline values: CDR1 SGHNT, CDR2 YYREEE (reference sequence). J gave up 7 bases and V 4 bases, and 8 bases lay outside the gene matches. This CDR3 has 14 residues. The DNA for the CDR3 is TGTGCCAGCAGCAAGGGACAGGGTCGAGGTGGCTACACCTTC. It specifies CASSKGQGRGGYTF.

The V gene is TRBV4-2, the J gene TRBJ2-1; 8 nucleotides agree with TRBD2. The V gene's germline CDR1 is LGHNA and CDR2 YNFKEQ. The CDR3 covers 15 residues. V was clipped by 1 base and J by 3 bases; unmatched bases: 2. The CDR3 region is CASSQVAGGYNEQFF. The CDR3, as DNA: TGTGCCAGCAGCCAAGTGGCGGGGGGCTACAATGAGCAGTTCTTC.

CDR3 nucleotide sequence: TGTGCCAGTAGTCCCCGAGGGGGCATGAACACTGAAGCTTTCTTT. Translating gives CASSPRGGMNTEAFF. The chain is built from TRBV19 and TRBJ1-1; 7 bases map to TRBD1. There are 15 residues in the CDR3. From germline, CDR1 is LNHDA and CDR2 SQIVND (reference sequence). The junction had 6 bases not matched to a gene; V was cut back by 5 bases and J by 0 bases. The full variable domain, completed using reference TRBV19 and TRBJ1-1, is DGGITQSPKYLFRKEGQNVTLSCEQNLNHDAMYWYRQDPGQGLRLIYYSQIVNDFQKGDIAEGYSVSREKKESFPLTVTSAQKNPTAFYLCASSPRGGMNTEAFFGQGTRLTVV.

The V and J genes are TRBV6-5 and TRBJ1-1; D remains unclear. Germline assignment: CDR1 MNHEY and CDR2 SVGAGI. The V gene lost 10 bases and the J gene lost 1 base, with 16 bases spanning the gap. The CDR3 runs to 14 residues. The CDR3 DNA reads TGTGCCACGCTTTCCTGGGCAGGGAACACTGAAGCTTTCTTT. It codes for CATLSWAGNTEAFF.

The chain employs TRBV19 and TRBJ1-2; tentatively, D is TRBD1 (5 bases). Germline loops: CDR1 LNHDA, CDR2 SQIVND (reference sequence). V dropped 11 bases and J dropped 4 bases, with 17 bases sitting between them. The CDR3 totals 13 residues. CDR3 sequence: CASRKDTFYGYTF. CDR3 bases: TGTGCCTCCCGTAAGGACACGTTCTATGGCTACACCTTC.

V usage is TRBV5-4 and J usage is TRBJ1-4; D uncertain. The V gene lost 4 bases and the J gene lost 8 bases, with 21 bases spanning the gap. CDR1 and CDR2 from the germline V gene are SGHNT and YYREEE (reference sequence). The CDR3 extends over 16 amino acids. The CDR3 DNA reads as TGTGCCAGCAGCCTTGGTGGGTGGAGGGCTCAAGAAAAACTGTTTTTT. It specifies CASSLGGWRAQEKLFF.

J is TRBJ2-7 and V is TRBV27; 10 positions agree with TRBD1. Per germline, CDR1 MNHEY and CDR2 SMNVEV (reference sequence). V shed 5 bases and J 0 bases; nucleotides not matched to a gene: 4. The CDR3 spans 15 residues. CDR3 in DNA: TGTGCCAGCAGTCCAGGACAGGGGGGCTCCTACGAGCAGTACTTC. It encodes CASSPGQGGSYEQYF.

The rearrangement joins TRBV5-4 to TRBJ1-2, with unresolved D. The CDR3 has 16 amino acids. CDR1 and CDR2 (germline): SGHNT, YYREEE (reference sequence). Between the trimmed V and J ends, which lost 0 bases and 1 base, there was a span of 13 bases. DNA of the CDR3: TGTGCCAGCAGCTTGGAGGCCGGGTCCTTTAACTATGGCTACACCTTC. Translating it yields CASSLEAGSFNYGYTF.

The chain is built from TRBV7-3 and TRBJ2-5; the D gene is possibly TRBD1 (6 bases). Per germline, CDR1 SGHTA and CDR2 FQGTGA. CDR3 length: 15 amino acids. Trimming stripped 2 bases from V and 5 bases from J, with 15 bases between. The CDR3 region is CASSLGRGSGETQYF. CDR3 DNA sequence: TGTGCCAGCAGCTTAGGCAGGGGTTCGGGGGAGACCCAGTACTTC.

The gene calls are TRBV19 and TRBJ1-2; 8 nucleotides match TRBD1. The germline gives CDR1 LNHDA, CDR2 SQIVND (reference sequence). The CDR3 sequence is 15 residues long. The ends lost 4 bases at V and 1 base at J; junction bases unmatched: 5. The CDR3 sequence is CASSRDRGNNYGYTF. In DNA form, the CDR3 reads TGTGCCAGTAGTAGAGACAGGGGAAATAACTATGGCTACACCTTC.

V gene TRBV14 combines with J gene TRBJ1-1; D may be TRBD1 (5 bases). CDR3 length: 12 amino acids. Trimming took 3 bases from V and 5 from J, leaving 7 bases between them. Germline CDR1 and CDR2: SGHDN and FVKESK. DNA of the CDR3: TGTGCCAGCAGCCAGGGGGGGACTGAAGCTTTCTTT. It specifies CASSQGGTEAFF.

The J gene is TRBJ1-1, the V gene TRBV6-5; D not resolved. V gave up 4 bases and J gave up 3 bases, with 12 bases separating them. Germline assignment: CDR1 MNHEY and CDR2 SVGAGI. The CDR3 totals 14 residues. CDR3 DNA sequence: TGTGCCAGCAGTTCGATCGGGGTCTACACTGAAGCTTTCTTT. Translation gives CASSSIGVYTEAFF.

The rearrangement links TRBV5-1 to TRBJ2-1; the D gene is possibly TRBD1 (5 bases). The CDR3 consists of 15 residues. Germline V gives CDR1 SGHRS, CDR2 YFSETQ. The germline V and J ends were trimmed by 5 bases and 8 bases, with 20 bases remaining between them. CDR3 bases: TGCGCCAGCAGTGAAAGGGGAATACCTAGGTATGAGCAGTTCTTC. This gives the protein CASSERGIPRYEQFF.

J is TRBJ2-3 and V is TRBV6-2 or TRBV6-3; possibly TRBD1 for D (5 bases). With 2 bases removed from V and 4 bases from J, the gap between germline ends came to 16 bases. The length of the CDR3 is 16 residues. CDR1 and CDR2 (germline): MNHEY, SVGEGT. CDR3: CASSYAGATGADTQYF. In DNA form, the CDR3 reads TGTGCCAGCAGTTACGCCGGAGCAACAGGCGCAGATACGCAGTATTTT.

The chain uses TRBV19 and TRBJ1-3; D gene unclear. The CDR3 has 14 residues. The V and J ends lost 6 bases and 0 bases respectively, with 9 bases between them. CDR1 is LNHDA and CDR2 is SQIVND in the germline V gene (reference sequence). CDR3 protein: CASSPRNSGNTIYF. Here the CDR3 DNA reads TGTGCCAGTAGCCCCAGGAACTCTGGAAACACCATATATTTT. Drawing the rest from reference TRBV19 and TRBJ1-3, the complete variable domain is DGGITQSPKYLFRKEGQNVTLSCEQNLNHDAMYWYRQDPGQGLRLIYYSQIVNDFQKGDIAEGYSVSREKKESFPLTVTSAQKNPTAFYLCASSPRNSGNTIYFGEGSWLTVV.

The genes are TRBV28 and TRBJ1-6, with TRBD1 matching 9 bases. J lost 8 bases, V lost 6 bases, and 5 bases had no gene match. Germline V lookup: CDR1 MDHEN, CDR2 SYDVKM. The length of the CDR3 is 14 residues. The CDR3 bases are TGTGCCAGCAGGCTGGACAGGGGTGATTCACCCCTCCACTTT. Protein sequence: CASRLDRGDSPLHF.